This TCR beta chain is drawn from a study of T-cell memory formation after mild COVID-19. This CDR3 has 14 residues. Trimming took 1 base from V and 5 from J, leaving 11 bases between them. The germline CDR1 and CDR2 sequences are MNHNY and SVGAGI (reference sequence). Each CDR3 protein gets one entry after TCRdb re-called the 5' RACE reads with MiXCR. The sample lists about 15,000 distinct CDR3 sequences, approximately 23% seen once, with 50% to 60% in the top ten. Sample: PBMCs or a T cell subset sorted from them (not recorded which). The source of this sequence is a man between 18 and 29 years old who had mild COVID-19 (a few samples of this study predate the infection). Cell type and time point are not known. This chain joins TRBV6-6 and TRBJ2-5; the D gene is possibly TRBD1 (5 bases). The DNA for the CDR3 is TGTGCCAGCAGTTACTTTAGGGGCCAGGAGACCCAGTACTTC. It yields the protein CASSYFRGQETQYF.